What follows is one T cell receptor beta chain and its context. The TCR alpha and TCR beta cDNA libraries, bearing sample barcodes and UMIs, were generated by 5'RACE using constant-segment primers. TCRdb analysed the 5' RACE reads with MiXCR anew, one entry per CDR3 protein. The sample yields about 250,000 distinct CDR3 sequences, approximately 15% seen once. This specimen comes from a study of T-cell memory formation after mild COVID-19. CDR3 length: 15 amino acids. The trim removed 5 bases at V and 4 bases at J, leaving 9 bases unmatched. This rearrangement joins TRBV12-3 or TRBV12-4 to TRBJ2-3, with 7 bases fitting TRBD1. The sample consisted of PBMCs or a T cell subset sorted from them (not recorded which). The receptor was derived from an adult woman who had mild COVID-19 (a few samples of this study predate the infection). Cell type and time point are not known. The CDR3 loop reads CASSPSRTGADTQYF. In DNA, the CDR3 is TGTGCCAGCAGTCCCTCTCGGACAGGCGCAGATACGCAGTATTTT.